The 20 T cell receptor beta chains reported below all come from one sample, sequenced in a study of human T cells and chemical hapten exposure (dated by TCRdb to the early 2020s). According to the study, the label for this sample's time point signals: pre-sensitization, week 0. Read against the paper, the sample's treatment or condition label means: therapeutic diphenylcyclopropenone sensitization with weekly scalp DPC. Library preparation was by RACE. TCRdb shows the sequencer as NextSeq 500. TCRdb trimmed public reads at Q25 via fastp, called clones via MiXCR and kept in-frame beta chains. When rows share a CDR3 protein, they turn into one entry using the most common DNA and genes. Here the sample has around 250,000 distinct CDR3 sequences; about 9% occur a single time. 2.3% of the sample comes from the top ten. The specimen was whole blood, collected in connection with sensitization to the hapten diphenylcyclopropenone (DPC). The source of these receptors is a woman between 40 and 50 years old with alopecia areata. Some clones in this sample may be carry-over from other donors' samples.

This clonotype was seen repeatedly, ten times or more. The V and J genes are TRBV29-1 and TRBJ2-3; tentative D call: TRBD2 (5 bases). CDR3 length: 13 amino acids. Deletions cut 4 bases from V and 5 bases from J, with 13 bases between. Germline V lookup: CDR1 SQVTM, CDR2 ANQGSEA. CDR3 protein: CSVVRAEGDTQYF. CDR3 nucleotides: TGCAGCGTTGTCCGCGCCGAGGGAGATACGCAGTATTTT.

This clonotype was recorded at least ten times. V is TRBV4-3 and J is TRBJ2-3; D may be TRBD2 (6 bases). Trimming took off 6 bases at V and 2 bases at J, with 15 bases between the two ends. CDR3 size: 15 residues. The germline V gene has CDR1 LGHNA and CDR2 YSLEER. In nucleotides, the CDR3 is TGCGCCAGCAGAAATGTGGGACTCCTCACAGATACGCAGTATTTT. Its protein is CASRNVGLLTDTQYF.

Only a few counts were recorded for this clonotype. V usage is TRBV11-2 and J usage is TRBJ2-1; no clear D. Germline values: CDR1 SGHAT, CDR2 FQNNGV. The length of the CDR3 is 15 residues. Between the trimmed V and J ends, which lost 0 bases and 4 bases, there was a span of 10 bases. The CDR3 protein is CASSLDSPPYNEQFF. The CDR3 bases are TGTGCCAGCAGCTTAGACAGTCCCCCGTACAATGAGCAGTTCTTC. Using reference TRBV11-2 and TRBJ2-1 for the parts outside the CDR3, the full variable domain is EAGVAQSPRYKIIEKRQSVAFWCNPISGHATLYWYQQILGQGPKLLIQFQNNGVVDDSQLPKDRFSAERLKGVDSTLKIQPAKLEDSAVYLCASSLDSPPYNEQFFGPGTRLTVL.

The chain uses TRBV18 and TRBJ2-2; 11 bases fit TRBD2. V shed 4 bases, J shed 4 bases, and the junction held 5 bases outside the gene matches. The CDR3 runs to 16 residues. CDR1 and CDR2 from the germline V gene are KGHSH and LQKENI. The CDR3, as DNA: TGTGCCAGCTCACGAGGGACTAGCGGTACCACCGGGGAGCTGTTTTTT. Amino acid sequence: CASSRGTSGTTGELFF.

The gene calls are TRBV11-3 and TRBJ2-1; 7 nucleotides agree with TRBD2. CDR1 is SGHNT, CDR2 YENEEA, per germline. The CDR3 consists of 16 residues. With 3 bases clipped from V and 0 bases from J, the junction kept 5 bases outside the gene matches. CDR3 nucleotide sequence: TGTGCCAGCAGCTTGAGCGGGACGGCCTCCTACAATGAGCAGTTCTTC. Its protein is CASSLSGTASYNEQFF.

V and J are TRBV29-1 and TRBJ1-4; TRBD1 might be the D (5 bases). CDR1 SQVTM and CDR2 ANQGSEA come from the germline V gene. The CDR3 totals 14 residues. Trimming took 4 bases from V and 3 from J, leaving 12 bases between them. Here the CDR3 DNA reads TGCAGCGTTGGTGGGGGTAATGCTAATGAAAAACTGTTTTTT. Its translation is CSVGGGNANEKLFF.

This clonotype was detected a few times. The V and J genes are TRBV12-3 or TRBV12-4 and TRBJ2-7; D is unresolved. The CDR3 length is 11 residues. Trimming cost V 6 bases and J 6 bases, with 9 bases left between them. Here the CDR3 DNA reads TGTGCCAGCAGAAAAGCAGGCGAGCAGTACTTC. Its protein product is CASRKAGEQYF.

On this clonotype: The junction shows a germline mismatch at one end, possibly a read error. V usage is TRBV6-2 or TRBV6-3 and J usage is TRBJ2-1, with D perhaps TRBD2 (5 bases). CDR3 length: 11 residues. Germline-derived CDR1 and CDR2 are MNHEY and SVGEGT. This CDR3 reads CASSYAGQLLF. Written as DNA, the CDR3 is TGTGCCAGCAGTTACGCGGGCCAGCTACTCTTC.

V usage is TRBV7-3 and J usage is TRBJ1-1; unclear D gene. Trimming cost V 4 bases and J 3 bases, with 9 bases left between them. Per the germline V gene, CDR1 is SGHTA and CDR2 is FQGTGA. The CDR3 length is 13 residues. CDR3 sequence: CASSSTRDTEAFF. CDR3 DNA sequence: TGTGCCAGCAGCTCAACTCGGGACACTGAAGCTTTCTTT.

The chain is built from TRBV27 and TRBJ1-5; no clear D gene. Trimming removed 6 bases at V and 5 bases at J, with 8 bases between. From germline, CDR1 is MNHEY and CDR2 SMNVEV (reference sequence). The CDR3 loop spans 12 amino acids. CDR3 sequence reads: CASRTIDQPQHF. DNA for the CDR3: TGTGCCAGCAGAACTATCGATCAGCCCCAGCATTTT.

This clonotype was detected ten times or more. The rearrangement uses TRBV6-1 and TRBJ2-3, with a tentative D call TRBD2 (5 bases). The CDR3 is 16 amino acids. The germline V gene encodes CDR1 MNHNS and CDR2 SASEGT. Trimming took 0 bases from V and 2 from J, leaving 12 bases between them. For the CDR3, the DNA is TGTGCCAGCAGTGAAGCTCTAGCTTTCCACACAGATACGCAGTATTTT. Its translation: CASSEALAFHTDTQYF.

This clonotype was seen ten or more times. The chain employs TRBV28 and TRBJ2-7, with TRBD2 matching 7 bases. The ends lost 6 bases at V and 3 bases at J; junction bases unmatched: 14. Germline V gives CDR1 MDHEN, CDR2 SYDVKM. The CDR3 has 16 amino acids. CDR3 in amino acids: CASSPLWSGIVYEQYF. The DNA for the CDR3 is TGTGCCAGCAGCCCCCTGTGGAGCGGGATCGTCTACGAGCAGTACTTC.

This CDR3 reads CASTWGQGNQPQHF. The CDR3 bases are TGTGCCAGCACGTGGGGACAGGGCAATCAGCCCCAGCATTTT. V and J are TRBV2 and TRBJ1-5; 8 bases match TRBD1. The germline CDR1 and CDR2 sequences are SNHLY and FYNNEI. This CDR3 has 14 residues. Trimming at V came to 7 bases and at J to 2 bases, leaving 4 bases not matched to a gene.

This clonotype was counted between two and nine times. This chain joins TRBV7-8 and TRBJ2-1; unclear D gene. The CDR3 covers 14 residues. Germline values: CDR1 SGHVS, CDR2 FQNEAQ. Trimming left V 5 bases short and J 8 bases short, with 16 bases between. CDR3 residues: CASSPLPQRHEQFF. The CDR3 nucleotides are TGTGCCAGCAGCCCCCTGCCCCAACGTCATGAGCAGTTCTTC.

This sequence joins TRBV6-1 and TRBJ2-3, with a tentative D call TRBD2 (6 bases). The germline V gene encodes CDR1 MNHNS and CDR2 SASEGT. This CDR3 has 13 amino acids. Trimming removed 7 bases from V and 1 base from J, with 9 bases in between. CDR3 coding DNA: TGTGCCAGCATGTCTAGCGGCACAGATACGCAGTATTTT. This encodes CASMSSGTDTQYF.

In this sample, this clonotype turned up a few times. This chain connects TRBV25-1 to TRBJ2-1, with TRBD2 matching over 10 bases. The V gene end was trimmed by 3 bases and the J gene end by 7 bases; junction bases not matched to a gene: 6. This CDR3 has 15 amino acids. The germline gives CDR1 MGHDK, CDR2 SYGVNS. DNA of the CDR3: TGTGCCAGCAGTGAGGGGACTAGCGCCATGAATGAGCAGTTCTTC. Translating it yields CASSEGTSAMNEQFF.

This clonotype was picked up a small number of times. The V call is TRBV4-3, the J call TRBJ2-6; D is perhaps TRBD2 (5 bases). The V end lost 1 base, the J end lost 2 bases, and 12 bases lay between the germline ends. The CDR3 is 17 residues long. The germline V gene has CDR1 LGHNA and CDR2 YSLEER. The CDR3 sequence: CASSQVFEGAGANVLTF. The CDR3 DNA reads as TGCGCCAGCAGCCAAGTATTTGAGGGAGCTGGGGCCAACGTCCTGACTTTC.

The J gene is TRBJ1-5, the V gene TRBV30, with a weak D call TRBD1 (5 bases). The CDR3 loop spans 12 amino acids. Germline lookup yields CDR1 GTSNPN and CDR2 SVGIG (reference sequence). Between the trimmed V and J ends, which lost 0 bases and 5 bases, there was a span of 5 bases. The CDR3 loop reads CAWSVGDQPQHF. The CDR3, as DNA: TGTGCCTGGAGTGTAGGGGATCAGCCCCAGCATTTT.

V usage is TRBV6-1 and J usage is TRBJ1-5, with D perhaps matching TRBD1 (5 bases). The CDR3 extends over 13 amino acids. V was cut by 7 bases and J by 3 bases, with 10 bases left in between. Germline CDR1 and CDR2: MNHNS and SASEGT. The CDR3 DNA reads TGTGCCAGCAAGGGGAACTTCAATCAGCCCCAGCATTTT. It yields the protein CASKGNFNQPQHF.

This clonotype was recorded a few times. The V gene is TRBV6-1, the J gene TRBJ2-1, with D uncertain. Trimming left V 6 bases short and J 2 bases short, with 5 bases between. The CDR3 extends over 12 amino acids. Germline lookup yields CDR1 MNHNS and CDR2 SASEGT. The CDR3 sequence is CASRKTYNEQFF. Here the CDR3 DNA reads TGTGCCAGCAGGAAGACCTACAATGAGCAGTTCTTC.